The 24 T cell receptor beta chains below were found in one sample sequenced in a study of cytomegalovirus exposure and HLA in healthy donors. The PCR used 60 Vbeta and 13 Jbeta primers. The data were produced by immunoSEQ multiplex PCR, yet TCRdb's version contains in-frame clones alone and is incomplete. The sample holds 30,000 to 35,000 clones. The sequenced sample consisted of PBMCs. The receptors stem from a woman aged 40-49 years in good health and CMV-seropositive.

This chain joins TRBV5-1 and TRBJ2-7, with D tentatively TRBD1 (6 bases). V lost 0 bases to trimming and J lost 4 bases, with 14 bases between them. The V gene's germline CDR1 is SGHRS and CDR2 YFSETQ. The CDR3 consists of 15 residues. CDR3 sequence: CASSLDRGRTYEQYF. Here the CDR3 DNA reads TGCGCCAGCAGCTTGGATAGGGGGAGAACGTACGAGCAGTACTTC.

This chain joins TRBV19 and TRBJ2-1, with 10 bases fitting TRBD2. The CDR3 runs 15 residues. Germline V gives CDR1 LNHDA, CDR2 SQIVND (reference sequence). The J segment lost 0 bases and the V segment lost 6 bases, leaving 2 bases of the junction unmatched. The CDR3 reads CASRLAGSSYNEQFF. The DNA for the CDR3 is TGTGCCAGTAGACTAGCGGGGAGCTCCTACAATGAGCAGTTCTTC.

This chain connects TRBV11-2 to TRBJ1-1; D unclear. Germline loops: CDR1 SGHAT, CDR2 FQNNGV. CDR3 length equals 13 residues. With 2 bases removed from V and 4 bases from J, the gap between germline ends came to 8 bases. The CDR3 sequence: CASSLPGLTEAFF. In nucleotides, the CDR3 is TGTGCCAGCAGCTTACCGGGTCTCACTGAAGCTTTCTTT.

The chain combines TRBV6-5 with TRBJ2-7; 10 nucleotides match TRBD1. This CDR3 contains 16 residues. The V and J ends lost 4 bases and 1 base, in that order; junction bases with no gene match: 7. Germline values: CDR1 MNHEY, CDR2 SVGAGI. The CDR3 DNA sequence: TGTGCCAGCAGTTCCGCGACAGGGGGCCTTTCCTACGAGCAGTACTTC. This translates into CASSSATGGLSYEQYF.

The chain recombines TRBV29-1 with TRBJ1-4; 9 bases line up with TRBD1. Germline V CDR1 and CDR2: SQVTM, ANQGSEA. Trimming removed 7 bases from V and 6 bases from J; junction bases left unmatched: 6. The CDR3 runs 13 residues. The CDR3 DNA sequence: TGCAGCGCCGGGACAGGGACAGATGAAAAACTGTTTTTT. Its translation: CSAGTGTDEKLFF.

In DNA, the CDR3 is TGTGCCAGCAGCCTCCGGTCGGGCGGGGAAAAACTGTTTTTT. Protein sequence: CASSLRSGGEKLFF. This chain joins TRBV7-9 and TRBJ1-4; D call uncertain. V was cut by 5 bases and J by 8 bases, with 15 bases left in between. The CDR3 contains 14 residues. Looked up from germline, CDR1 is SEHNR and CDR2 is FQNEAQ (reference sequence). The entire variable domain, with the rest obtained from reference TRBV7-9 and TRBJ1-4, is as follows: DTGVSQNPRHKITKRGQNVTFRCDPISEHNRLYWYRQTLGQGPEFLTYFQNEAQLEKSRLLSDRFSAERPKGSFSTLEIQRTEQGDSAMYLCASSLRSGGEKLFFGSGTQLSVL.

The chain combines TRBV7-9 with TRBJ2-1; D is uncertain. V gave up 1 base and J gave up 6 bases, with 10 bases separating them. Germline assignment: CDR1 SEHNR and CDR2 FQNEAQ (reference sequence). CDR3 size: 14 residues. The CDR3 DNA sequence: TGTGCCAGCAGCTTAGGACTGTCTGGCAATGAGCAGTTCTTC. This codes for CASSLGLSGNEQFF.

The V and J genes are TRBV6-5 and TRBJ2-7; 7 positions match TRBD1. J lost 5 bases, V lost 4 bases, and 8 bases had no gene match. Germline assignment: CDR1 MNHEY and CDR2 SVGAGI. The CDR3 consists of 14 residues. This CDR3 is CASSSGDRAHEQYF. The DNA of the CDR3 is TGTGCCAGCAGTTCCGGAGACAGGGCCCACGAGCAGTACTTC.

V is TRBV2 and J is TRBJ1-2, with D perhaps matching TRBD1 (5 bases). V shed 6 bases and J shed 7 bases, with 18 bases lying between them. This CDR3 has 14 amino acids. Looked up from germline, CDR1 is SNHLY and CDR2 is FYNNEI. DNA for the CDR3: TGTGCCAGCAGGACGGACAAGGGGCACATTGGCTACACCTTC. Its protein product is CASRTDKGHIGYTF.

V and J are TRBV6-5 and TRBJ1-5; 10 bases map to TRBD1. The ends lost 6 bases at V and 7 bases at J; junction bases unmatched: 6. In germline, CDR1 is MNHEY, CDR2 SVGAGI. There are 14 residues in the CDR3. Here the CDR3 DNA reads TGTGCCAGCAGGCGGACAGGGGGTGGACAGCCCCAGCATTTT. The encoded protein is CASRRTGGGQPQHF.

The rearrangement joins TRBV5-6 to TRBJ2-3, with a weak D call TRBD2 (5 bases). With 3 bases removed from V and 4 bases from J, the gap between germline ends came to 6 bases. This CDR3 spans 12 amino acids. Germline lookup yields CDR1 SGHDT and CDR2 YYEEEE. CDR3 nucleotides: TGTGCCAGCAGCTCGAGGGCAGATACGCAGTATTTT. This codes for CASSSRADTQYF.

The chain uses TRBV5-6 and TRBJ2-5; 9 nucleotides match TRBD1. V gave up 3 bases and J gave up 0 bases; unmatched junction bases: 6. The CDR3 loop spans 16 amino acids. Germline loops: CDR1 SGHDT, CDR2 YYEEEE. The CDR3 bases are TGTGCCAGCAGCTCATTCGACAGGGGGTACCAAGAGACCCAGTACTTC. As protein: CASSSFDRGYQETQYF.

The rearrangement links TRBV27 to TRBJ1-2; weak D call: TRBD1 (5 bases). Trimming left V 3 bases short and J 1 base short, with 15 bases between. CDR1 is MNHEY, CDR2 SMNVEV, per germline (reference sequence). The CDR3 is 16 amino acids. The CDR3 reads CASSFSSNRFNYGYTF. In DNA form, the CDR3 reads TGTGCCAGCAGTTTTTCGTCTAACAGGTTTAACTATGGCTACACCTTC.

The gene calls are TRBV5-1 and TRBJ1-1; D possibly corresponds to TRBD1 (6 bases). CDR3 length equals 14 residues. CDR1 and CDR2 (germline): SGHRS, YFSETQ. V lost 0 bases, J lost 1 base, and 7 bases lay in between. The chain's CDR3 is CASSLARGNTEAFF. The CDR3 DNA follows: TGCGCCAGCAGCTTGGCCAGGGGGAACACTGAAGCTTTCTTT.

The chain combines TRBV27 with TRBJ2-7; 7 nucleotides agree with TRBD1. CDR3 size: 14 residues. Germline V CDR1 and CDR2: MNHEY, SMNVEV (reference sequence). V shed 7 bases, J shed 1 base, and the junction held 7 bases outside the gene matches. In DNA, the CDR3 is TGTGCCAGCAATCCCGAACAGGGGTCCTACGAGCAGTACTTC. It codes for CASNPEQGSYEQYF.

The V gene is TRBV15, the J gene TRBJ2-1; no definite D call. The CDR3 sequence is 15 residues long. V lost 5 bases to trimming and J lost 4 bases, with 15 bases between them. Germline CDR1 LNHNV, CDR2 YYDKDF (reference sequence). This CDR3 reads CATSGMAVDYNEQFF. The CDR3, as DNA: TGTGCCACCAGCGGAATGGCGGTCGATTACAATGAGCAGTTCTTC.

The V gene is TRBV5-4, the J gene TRBJ2-5, with no clear D. From germline, CDR1 is SGHNT and CDR2 YYREEE (reference sequence). V was clipped by 0 bases and J by 2 bases, with 8 bases between them. The CDR3 runs 14 residues. DNA of the CDR3: TGTGCCAGCAGCTTGGATCAACAGCAAGAGACCCAGTACTTC. Its protein product is CASSLDQQQETQYF.

This chain links TRBV25-1 with TRBJ2-7, with 8 bases that match TRBD2. Germline loops: CDR1 MGHDK, CDR2 SYGVNS. With V trimmed by 0 bases and J by 5 bases, 9 bases remained unmatched. The CDR3 has 16 residues. The DNA for the CDR3 is TGTGCCAGCAGTGAATACGGGAGGGCTCGGGGTAACGAGCAGTACTTC. This codes for CASSEYGRARGNEQYF.

V and J are TRBV15 and TRBJ2-3; D possibly corresponds to TRBD2 (6 bases). The CDR3 has 15 residues. With 7 bases removed from V and 2 bases from J, the gap between germline ends came to 16 bases. CDR1 and CDR2 from the germline V gene are LNHNV and YYDKDF (reference sequence). CDR3 sequence reads: CATKREEAVTDTQYF. CDR3 DNA sequence: TGTGCCACCAAAAGGGAGGAGGCGGTCACAGATACGCAGTATTTT.

The gene calls are TRBV7-9 and TRBJ1-3; possibly TRBD1 for D (6 bases). V shed 5 bases and J shed 0 bases, with 11 bases lying between them. The CDR3 spans 15 residues. Per the germline V gene, CDR1 is SEHNR and CDR2 is FQNEAQ (reference sequence). CDR3 coding DNA: TGTGCCAGCAGCATAGGACAGAACTCTGGAAACACCATATATTTT. It yields the protein CASSIGQNSGNTIYF. The full variable domain, with the rest looked up from reference TRBV7-9 and TRBJ1-3, is DTGVSQNPRHKITKRGQNVTFRCDPISEHNRLYWYRQTLGQGPEFLTYFQNEAQLEKSRLLSDRFSAERPKGSFSTLEIQRTEQGDSAMYLCASSIGQNSGNTIYFGEGSWLTVV.

The chain joins TRBV7-9 to TRBJ2-7; no definite D call. This CDR3 contains 13 residues. CDR1 is SEHNR and CDR2 is FQNEAQ in the germline V gene (reference sequence). Deletions cut 1 base from V and 3 bases from J, with 7 bases between. The DNA for the CDR3 is TGTGCCAGCAGCTTAGTCTGGAGCTACGAGCAGTACTTC. Translating gives CASSLVWSYEQYF.

This chain joins TRBV19 and TRBJ2-1, with 8 bases identical to TRBD2. Germline lookup yields CDR1 LNHDA and CDR2 SQIVND (reference sequence). The CDR3 spans 14 residues. After removal of 9 bases from V and 8 bases from J, the junction contained 12 bases not matched to a gene. The CDR3 DNA sequence: TGTGCCAGCCGGGGACTAGGCCAAGTGGATGAGCAGTTCTTC. Translating gives CASRGLGQVDEQFF.

The V call is TRBV30, the J call TRBJ1-2; unclear D gene. V lost 2 bases and J lost 8, with 6 bases in between. Germline loops: CDR1 GTSNPN, CDR2 SVGIG (reference sequence). This CDR3 contains 10 residues. The chain's CDR3 is CAWSPVGYTF. In DNA, the CDR3 is TGTGCCTGGAGTCCAGTCGGCTACACCTTC. The full variable domain, its missing parts supplied by reference TRBV30 and TRBJ1-2, is SQTIHQWPATLVQPVGSPLSLECTVEGTSNPNLYWYRQAAGRGLQLLFYSVGIGQISSEVPQNLSASRPQDRQFILSSKKLLLSDSGFYLCAWSPVGYTFGSGTRLTVV.

The V and J genes are TRBV5-1 and TRBJ2-7, with 13 bases identical to TRBD2. The CDR3 contains 17 residues. From germline, CDR1 is SGHRS and CDR2 YFSETQ. J was trimmed by 6 bases and V by 4 bases; bases with no gene match: 13. CDR3 bases: TGCGCCAGCAGCGTGGGACTAGCGGGACCTAGACCCTTCGAGCAGTACTTC. Translating gives CASSVGLAGPRPFEQYF.